Following are 7 T cell receptor beta chains from one sample sequenced in a study of blood T cell repertoires in COVID-19 (dated by TCRdb to about 2020). The library came from the immunoSEQ multiplex PCR assay. TCRdb carries this immuneACCESS record with in-frame sequences only. Its versions omit some clonotypes, under half of them owing to an unresolved V gene in the studies checked, with the rest unexplained. The sample records some 260,000 clones, more than 70% of which are singletons. The top ten constitute roughly 3.1% of the sample. Sequencing input: peripheral blood. The receptors here all came from a woman under 30 with acute or convalescent COVID-19.

This clone was detected only a few times. The chain uses TRBV19 and TRBJ1-2, with 8 nucleotides matching TRBD1. The CDR3 spans 18 residues. Germline values: CDR1 LNHDA, CDR2 SQIVND (reference sequence). Trimming took 6 bases from V and 4 from J; bases not matched to a gene: 19. In DNA form, the CDR3 reads TGTGCCAGTAGGTTGTTTGGGACAAGAACAGGGGGAGCCTATGGCTACACCTTC. It codes for CASRLFGTRTGGAYGYTF.

This clone was counted a few times. The chain carries TRBV25-1 and TRBJ1-3; D possibly corresponds to TRBD1 (6 bases). This CDR3 has 16 amino acids. V lost 6 bases and J 2 bases, leaving 17 bases between the germline ends. Germline CDR1 MGHDK, CDR2 SYGVNS. CDR3 loop: CASRDGARGTGNTIYF. The CDR3 nucleotides are TGTGCCAGCAGGGATGGGGCCAGGGGTACTGGAAACACCATATATTTT.

This clone was counted between two and nine times. The chain couples TRBV19 to TRBJ2-3; 13 bases are a match to TRBD2. Germline V gene data show CDR1 as LNHDA and CDR2 as SQIVND (reference sequence). J lost 4 bases, V lost 4 bases, and 8 bases had no gene match. This CDR3 has 17 amino acids. CDR3 DNA: TGTGCCAGTAGTACCCTCACTAGCGGGAGGGCCGCAGATACGCAGTATTTT. Translated: CASSTLTSGRAADTQYF.

The chain employs TRBV5-4 and TRBJ2-7; possibly TRBD1 for D (5 bases). This CDR3 region has 15 residues. The germline V gene has CDR1 SGHNT and CDR2 YYREEE (reference sequence). V lost 2 bases, J lost 2 bases, and 14 bases lay in between. The CDR3 DNA is TGTGCCAGCAGCTTAGAGGCAGGGTTTACCTACGAGCAGTACTTC. This translates into CASSLEAGFTYEQYF.

V and J are TRBV5-1 and TRBJ1-6; D perhaps matches TRBD1 (5 bases). Trimming removed 4 bases from V and 6 bases from J, with 20 bases in between. The CDR3 is 17 residues long. CDR1 is SGHRS, CDR2 YFSETQ, per germline. Here the CDR3 reads CASSLGVRVLTNSPLHF. Here the CDR3 DNA reads TGCGCCAGCAGCCTGGGAGTCAGGGTGCTCACTAATTCACCCCTCCACTTT.

A word on this clone: Other DNA sequences within the sample encode an identical CDR3. The rearrangement uses TRBV27 and TRBJ2-7, with D maybe TRBD2 (6 bases). The CDR3 spans 13 residues. V lost 5 bases to trimming and J lost 1 base, with 9 bases between them. Germline CDR1 reads MNHEY; CDR2 reads SMNVEV (reference sequence). CDR3 DNA: TGTGCCAGCAGTCTAGGGAGGTCCTACGAGCAGTACTTC. Its protein is CASSLGRSYEQYF.

V usage is TRBV28 and J usage is TRBJ1-1; the D gene is possibly TRBD1 (5 bases). V lost 6 bases and J lost 1, with 18 bases in between. CDR3 length: 16 amino acids. Germline loops: CDR1 MDHEN, CDR2 SYDVKM. The DNA of the CDR3 is TGTGCCAGCAGAGGCGGGTTCAGCGGGGGGAACACTGAAGCTTTCTTT. Translating gives CASRGGFSGGNTEAFF.